The 16 T cell receptor beta chains below all came from one sample that was sequenced in a study of T cells after yellow fever vaccination. TCRdb redid the calling of the 5' RACE reads with MiXCR, one entry per CDR3 protein. The table lists around 60,000 distinct CDR3 sequences, 5.7% of them singletons. Sequences were derived from PBMCs, either bulk or a sorted T-cell subset (CD4+, CD8+, memory, or dextramer-sorted; not recorded which), sampled on the day of the yellow fever booster vaccination. Receptor source: a young man who received the YFV17D yellow fever vaccine.

This clonotype was seen many times. The rearrangement links TRBV5-1 to TRBJ1-1, with 10 bases fitting TRBD1. In germline, CDR1 is SGHRS, CDR2 YFSETQ. Trimming took 1 base from V and 3 from J; bases not matched to a gene: 3. This CDR3 has 15 amino acids. The CDR3 loop reads CASSLTGTGDTEAFF. The CDR3 DNA is TGCGCCAGCAGCTTGACCGGGACAGGGGACACTGAAGCTTTCTTT.

V gene TRBV5-5 combines with J gene TRBJ1-5; D may be TRBD1 (5 bases). Germline CDR1 and CDR2: SGHKS and YYEKEE (reference sequence). Trimming removed 4 bases at V and 5 bases at J, with 13 bases between. The CDR3 loop spans 14 amino acids. CDR3 coding DNA: TGTGCCAGCAGCATGGTTTCGGGGGATCAGCCCCAGCATTTT. Amino acids: CASSMVSGDQPQHF.

This clonotype occurred a few times. This chain connects TRBV4-1 to TRBJ2-1; TRBD1 matches at 7 bases. Per germline, CDR1 MGHRA and CDR2 YSYEKL. V dropped 5 bases and J dropped 2; count of bases not matched to a gene: 3. The CDR3 runs 14 residues. CDR3: CASSKGATYNEQFF. The CDR3 bases are TGCGCCAGCAGCAAGGGGGCGACCTACAATGAGCAGTTCTTC.

Many counts were recorded for this clonotype. CDR3 in DNA: TGCAGCGTTGGTGTGGACACCTACAATGAGCAGTTCTTC. Protein: CSVGVDTYNEQFF. The J gene is TRBJ2-1, the V gene TRBV29-1; D is perhaps TRBD1 (5 bases). Germline V gives CDR1 SQVTM, CDR2 ANQGSEA. This CDR3 comprises 13 residues. Deletions cut 4 bases from V and 2 bases from J, with 9 bases between.

This clonotype was observed many times. The chain joins TRBV20-1 to TRBJ2-3, with 13 nucleotides matching TRBD2. Trimming cost V 6 bases and J 6 bases; bases outside gene matches: 3. Looked up from germline, CDR1 is DFQATT and CDR2 is SNEGSKA (reference sequence). This CDR3 contains 13 residues. CDR3 DNA sequence: TGCAGTGCCGGACTAGCGGGGGTGGATACGCAGTATTTT. It encodes CSAGLAGVDTQYF.

This clonotype was observed a few times. This sequence joins TRBV3-1 and TRBJ1-5; D is perhaps TRBD1 (5 bases). Germline values: CDR1 LGHDT, CDR2 YNNKEL (reference sequence). V shed 0 bases and J shed 6 bases, with 9 bases lying between them. The CDR3 extends over 14 amino acids. CDR3 nucleotide sequence: TGTGCCAGCAGCCAAGATGGTGGGGGTCAGCCCCAGCATTTT. Protein product: CASSQDGGGQPQHF.

The J gene is TRBJ1-5, the V gene TRBV20-1, with D tentatively TRBD1 (5 bases). V was cut by 0 bases and J by 2 bases, with 17 bases left in between. In germline, CDR1 is DFQATT, CDR2 SNEGSKA (reference sequence). This CDR3 region has 17 residues. CDR3 loop: CSARDVREFVGNQPQHF. The CDR3 nucleotides are TGCAGTGCTAGAGACGTCAGGGAATTCGTTGGCAATCAGCCCCAGCATTTT.

The chain links TRBV6-2 or TRBV6-3 to TRBJ1-1, with TRBD1 identical over 9 bases. V gave up 0 bases and J gave up 4 bases; unmatched junction bases: 3. Germline V gene sequence: CDR1 MNHEY, CDR2 SVGEGT. The CDR3 covers 15 residues. Here the CDR3 DNA reads TGTGCCAGCAGTTACTCGACAGGGGGAATCACTGAAGCTTTCTTT. Translated: CASSYSTGGITEAFF.

This clonotype was detected many times. This chain links TRBV4-1 with TRBJ2-3; 11 bases line up with TRBD2. The CDR3 length is 16 residues. V lost 4 bases, J lost 1 base, and 4 bases stayed unmatched. Germline CDR1 reads MGHRA; CDR2 reads YSYEKL. In DNA, the CDR3 is TGCGCCAGCAGCCGGCTTAGCGGGGGGGGCACAGATACGCAGTATTTT. Amino acid sequence: CASSRLSGGGTDTQYF.

The chain recombines TRBV15 with TRBJ2-5; 8 nucleotides agree with TRBD2. V lost 4 bases, J lost 3 bases, and 10 bases stayed unmatched. Germline assignment: CDR1 LNHNV and CDR2 YYDKDF (reference sequence). The CDR3 extends over 16 amino acids. CDR3 bases: TGTGCCACCAGCACAGAAAAAGCGGGGGCGGAAGAGACCCAGTACTTC. Residues: CATSTEKAGAEETQYF.

The table lists this clonotype with a few counts. V is TRBV10-3 and J is TRBJ1-4; maybe TRBD1 (5 bases). V was cut by 4 bases and J by 8 bases, with 11 bases left in between. The germline gives CDR1 ENHRY, CDR2 SYGVKD. CDR3 length: 13 residues. The CDR3: CAISARGKEKLFF. CDR3 nucleotides: TGTGCCATCAGTGCACGGGGGAAGGAAAAACTGTTTTTT.

This clonotype was found once. The chain joins TRBV7-9 to TRBJ2-1, with TRBD1 matching over 9 bases. The CDR3 extends over 16 amino acids. Trimming took 1 base from V and 3 from J; bases not matched to a gene: 4. The germline CDR1 and CDR2 sequences are SEHNR and FQNEAQ (reference sequence). DNA for the CDR3: TGTGCCAGCAGCTTAGGGGTGACAGGGGGCTACAATGAGCAGTTCTTC. This translates into CASSLGVTGGYNEQFF.

The CDR3 sequence: CASSLGYRDLGAFF. In DNA form, the CDR3 reads TGTGCCAGCAGCTTGGGGTACAGGGATCTAGGAGCTTTCTTT. The chain combines TRBV7-2 with TRBJ1-1; perhaps TRBD1 as D (6 bases). The CDR3 runs to 14 residues. Germline CDR1 is SGHTA and CDR2 is FQGNSA. V lost 3 bases and J 10 bases, leaving 18 bases between the germline ends. Based on the CDR3 plus reference TRBV7-2 and TRBJ1-1, the full variable domain is GAGVSQSPSNKVTEKGKDVELRCDPISGHTALYWYRQSLGQGLEFLIYFQGNSAPDKSGLPSDRFSAERTGGSVSTLTIQRTQQEDSAVYLCASSLGYRDLGAFFGQGTRLTVV.

This clonotype showed up many times. V and J are TRBV18 and TRBJ2-7; 8 bases agree with TRBD1. Germline V gene data show CDR1 as KGHSH and CDR2 as LQKENI. The CDR3 length is 14 residues. The ends lost 6 bases at V and 0 bases at J; junction bases unmatched: 4. The CDR3 DNA reads TGTGCCAGCTCCGACAGGGGCAGCTCCTACGAGCAGTACGTC. This encodes CASSDRGSSYEQYV.

This chain connects TRBV29-1 to TRBJ1-1, with D tentatively TRBD1 (6 bases). Germline lookup yields CDR1 SQVTM and CDR2 ANQGSEA. The germline V and J ends were trimmed by 7 bases and 1 base, with 16 bases remaining between them. This CDR3 has 14 residues. This CDR3 reads CSAPTGDSNTEAFF. The CDR3, as DNA: TGCAGCGCCCCGACAGGCGACTCGAACACTGAAGCTTTCTTT.

This clonotype was counted only a few times. The rearrangement joins TRBV7-9 to TRBJ1-1; 10 bases are a match to TRBD1. CDR3 length equals 15 residues. CDR1 and CDR2 (germline): SEHNR, FQNEAQ (reference sequence). The trim removed 5 bases at V and 4 bases at J, leaving 7 bases unmatched. DNA of the CDR3: TGTGCCAGCAGCCCGGGGGACAGGGGCATCACTGAAGCTTTCTTT. It codes for CASSPGDRGITEAFF.